This T cell receptor beta chain was documented in a study of shared clonotypes between healthy human individuals. The authors' processing: Owing to the provision of junction-only sequences devoid of quality scores by immunoSEQ, filtering differed. The method was immunoSEQ multiplex PCR; TCRdb's version includes in-frame clones alone and lacks a portion of them. For V, J and clone size, that table is used; D and trimming come from the DNA. The top ten hold 0.064% of the sample, which has roughly 520,000 clones, roughly 95% seen once. CDR1 LNHDA and CDR2 SQIVND come from the germline V gene (reference sequence). V gave up 5 bases and J gave up 0 bases, with 22 bases separating them. This CDR3 contains 18 residues.

This sequence joins TRBV19 and TRBJ1-1; D may be TRBD1 (6 bases). Sequenced input: naive CD4+ T cells sorted from blood. Subset noted: CD45RA+ positively selected. This receptor was obtained from a woman younger than 45 in good health. For the CDR3, the DNA is TGTGCCAGTAGTGCCGCCTTAGGGGGGCAACTTATGAACACTGAAGCTTTCTTT. Its protein product is CASSAALGGQLMNTEAFF.